The rows below give T cell receptor beta chains drawn from one sample of a study of cytomegalovirus exposure and HLA in healthy donors. Produced via immunoSEQ multiplex PCR; TCRdb's table is partial and in-frame only. The table lists 130,000 or so clones, 75% to 85% of them singletons. Sequencing was performed on PBMCs. These receptors originate from a female donor in good health and CMV-seropositive. Each CDR3 is given with its conserved first and last residue. D genes are given only for firm matches. Clone size is given for some rows only: seen once, a few or many times, or a class if the clone is expanded.

len: 18
j_gene: TRBJ1-3
v_gene: TRBV7-9
d_gene: TRBD1
abundance: NA
CDR3nt: TGTGCCAGCAGCCAGATGAGGGACAGGGCTTTTTCTGGAAACACCATATATTTT
CDR3aa: CASSQMRDRAFSGNTIYF

len: 14
j_gene: TRBJ2-2
v_gene: TRBV10-3
d_gene: TRBD1
abundance: few
CDR3nt: TGTGCCATCAGTGAAGGGACAGGGGCCGGGGAGCTGTTTTTT
CDR3aa: CAISEGTGAGELFF

len: 17
j_gene: TRBJ2-3
v_gene: TRBV10-3
d_gene: TRBD2
abundance: NA
CDR3nt: TGTGCCATCAGTGGCCCGGGACTAGCGGGGGGGCCAGATACGCAGTATTTT
CDR3aa: CAISGPGLAGGPDTQYF

len: 17
j_gene: TRBJ2-5
v_gene: TRBV15
d_gene: TRBD2
abundance: NA
CDR3nt: TGTGCCACCAGCAGAGATCGGCAGCGGGAGCTTCCGGAGACCCAGTACTTC
CDR3aa: CATSRDRQRELPETQYF

len: 14
j_gene: TRBJ2-7
v_gene: TRBV28
d_gene: NA
abundance: NA
CDR3nt: TGTGCCAGCAGTTTACAGGGGCTCTCCTACGAGCAGTACTTC
CDR3aa: CASSLQGLSYEQYF

len: 14
j_gene: TRBJ2-6
v_gene: TRBV28
d_gene: NA
abundance: many
CDR3nt: TGTGCCAGCAGTTACAGGGATGGGGCCAACGTCCTGACTTTC
CDR3aa: CASSYRDGANVLTF

len: 14
j_gene: TRBJ1-2
v_gene: TRBV10-3
d_gene: TRBD1
abundance: NA
CDR3nt: TGTGCCATCAGTGAGTCGAAAGGGGGCGGTGGCTACACCTTC
CDR3aa: CAISESKGGGGYTF

len: 12
j_gene: TRBJ1-1
v_gene: TRBV19
d_gene: TRBD1
abundance: NA
CDR3nt: TGTGCCATCTCGGACAGGGGCACTGAAGCTTTCTTT
CDR3aa: CAISDRGTEAFF

len: 11
j_gene: TRBJ1-3
v_gene: TRBV14
d_gene: NA
abundance: once
CDR3nt: TGTGCCAGCAGCTCCCTCCGGACCATATATTTT
CDR3aa: CASSSLRTIYF

len: 14
j_gene: TRBJ2-7
v_gene: TRBV28
d_gene: TRBD1
abundance: NA
CDR3nt: TGTGCCAGCAACACAGGGGGGTTTGGGGACGAGCAGTACTTC
CDR3aa: CASNTGGFGDEQYF

len: 17
j_gene: TRBJ2-3
v_gene: TRBV4-1
d_gene: TRBD2
abundance: once
CDR3nt: TGCGCCAGCAGCCGAGGACTGGCGGGAGGGCCCGCAGATACGCAGTATTTT
CDR3aa: CASSRGLAGGPADTQYF